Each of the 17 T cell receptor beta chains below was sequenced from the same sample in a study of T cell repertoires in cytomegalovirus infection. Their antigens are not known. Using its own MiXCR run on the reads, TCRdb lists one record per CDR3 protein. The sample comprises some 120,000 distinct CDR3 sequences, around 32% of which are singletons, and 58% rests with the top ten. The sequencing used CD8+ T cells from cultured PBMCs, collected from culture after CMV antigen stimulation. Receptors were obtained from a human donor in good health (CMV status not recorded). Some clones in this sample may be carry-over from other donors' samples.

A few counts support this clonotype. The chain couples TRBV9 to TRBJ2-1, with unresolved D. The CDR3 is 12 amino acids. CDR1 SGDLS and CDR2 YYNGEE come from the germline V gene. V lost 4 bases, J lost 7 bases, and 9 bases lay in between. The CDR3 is CASSPRLNEQFF. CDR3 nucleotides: TGTGCCAGCAGCCCAAGACTTAATGAGCAGTTCTTC.

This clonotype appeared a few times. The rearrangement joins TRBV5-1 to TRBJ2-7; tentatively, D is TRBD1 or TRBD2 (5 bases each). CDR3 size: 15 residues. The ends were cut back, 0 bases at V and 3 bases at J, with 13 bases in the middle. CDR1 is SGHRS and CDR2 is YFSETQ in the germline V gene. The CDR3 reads CASSLDRDRFYEQYF. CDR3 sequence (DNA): TGCGCCAGCAGCTTGGACCGGGACCGATTCTACGAGCAGTACTTC.

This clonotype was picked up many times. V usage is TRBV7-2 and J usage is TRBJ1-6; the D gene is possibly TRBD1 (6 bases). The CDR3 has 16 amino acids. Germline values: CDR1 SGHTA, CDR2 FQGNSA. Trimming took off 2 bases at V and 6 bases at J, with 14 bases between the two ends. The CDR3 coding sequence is TGTGCCAGCAGCTTAAAGAGGGGGACCTTTAATTCACCCCTCCACTTT. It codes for CASSLKRGTFNSPLHF.

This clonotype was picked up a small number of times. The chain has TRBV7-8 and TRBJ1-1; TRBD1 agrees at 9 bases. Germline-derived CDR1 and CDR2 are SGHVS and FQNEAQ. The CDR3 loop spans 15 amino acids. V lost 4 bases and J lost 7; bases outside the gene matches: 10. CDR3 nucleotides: TGTGCCAGCAGCTCCATAACCGGGACAGGGTTTGAAGCTTTCTTT. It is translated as CASSSITGTGFEAFF.

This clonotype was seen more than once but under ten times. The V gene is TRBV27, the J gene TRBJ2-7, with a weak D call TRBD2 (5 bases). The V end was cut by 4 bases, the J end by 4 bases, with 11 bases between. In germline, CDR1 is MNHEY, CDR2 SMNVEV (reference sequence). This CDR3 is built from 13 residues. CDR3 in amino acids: CASSYGVAYEQYF. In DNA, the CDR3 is TGTGCCAGCAGTTACGGGGTTGCATACGAGCAGTACTTC.

CDR3 in amino acids: CSVSDRVTTEAFF. The CDR3 DNA follows: TGCAGCGTTTCCGACAGGGTGACCACTGAAGCTTTCTTT. V gene TRBV29-1 combines with J gene TRBJ1-1; 7 nucleotides agree with TRBD1. Per the germline V gene, CDR1 is SQVTM and CDR2 is ANQGSEA. The CDR3 consists of 13 residues. Losses at the gene ends were 5 bases for V and 4 bases for J; bases not matched to a gene: 7.

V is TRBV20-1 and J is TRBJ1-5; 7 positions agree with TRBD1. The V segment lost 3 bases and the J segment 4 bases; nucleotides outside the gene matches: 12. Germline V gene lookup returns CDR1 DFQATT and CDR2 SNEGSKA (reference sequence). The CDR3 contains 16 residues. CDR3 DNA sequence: TGCAGTGCTAGGCCCTCAGGGGGGGCGCATAATCAGCCCCAGCATTTT. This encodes CSARPSGGAHNQPQHF.

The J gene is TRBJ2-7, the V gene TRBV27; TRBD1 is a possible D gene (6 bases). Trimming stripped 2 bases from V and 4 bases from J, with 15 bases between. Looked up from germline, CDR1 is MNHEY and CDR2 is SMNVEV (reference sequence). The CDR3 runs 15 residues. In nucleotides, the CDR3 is TGTGCCAGCAGTTTACAGGGGAACTCTTGGTACGAGCAGTACTTC. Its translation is CASSLQGNSWYEQYF.

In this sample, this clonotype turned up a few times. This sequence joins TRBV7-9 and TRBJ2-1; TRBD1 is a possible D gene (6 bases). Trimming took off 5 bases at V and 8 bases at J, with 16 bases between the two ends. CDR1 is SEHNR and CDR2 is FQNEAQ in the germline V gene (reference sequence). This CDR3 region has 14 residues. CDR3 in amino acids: CASSPEGQPDEQFF. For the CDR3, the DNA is TGTGCCAGCAGCCCAGAGGGACAACCCGATGAGCAGTTCTTC.

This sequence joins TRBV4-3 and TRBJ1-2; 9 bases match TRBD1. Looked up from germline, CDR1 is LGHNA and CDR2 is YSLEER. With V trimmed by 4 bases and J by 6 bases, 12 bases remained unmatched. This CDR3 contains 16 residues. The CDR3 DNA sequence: TGCGCCAGCAGCCCCGACGGGACAGGGAGGGGACATGGCTACACCTTC. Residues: CASSPDGTGRGHGYTF.

This CDR3 reads CASSLEVASRTGELFF. The CDR3 nucleotides read TGTGCCAGCAGTTTAGAAGTGGCGAGCCGGACCGGGGAGCTGTTTTTT. This chain uses TRBV12-3 or TRBV12-4 with TRBJ2-2, with D hard to call. This CDR3 comprises 16 residues. Trimming removed 1 base from V and 5 bases from J, with 14 bases in between.

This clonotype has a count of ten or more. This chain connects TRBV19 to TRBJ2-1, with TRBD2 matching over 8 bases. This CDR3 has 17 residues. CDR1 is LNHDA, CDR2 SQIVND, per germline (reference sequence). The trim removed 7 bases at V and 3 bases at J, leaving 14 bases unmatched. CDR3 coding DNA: TGTGCCAGTAATATCGGGGGGGGCCTGTCCCGCTACAATGAGCAGTTCTTC. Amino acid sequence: CASNIGGGLSRYNEQFF.

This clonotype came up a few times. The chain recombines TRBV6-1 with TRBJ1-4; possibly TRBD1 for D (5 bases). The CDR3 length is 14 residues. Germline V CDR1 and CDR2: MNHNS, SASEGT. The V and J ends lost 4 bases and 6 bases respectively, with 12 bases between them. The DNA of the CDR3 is TGTGCCAGCAGTGCGTTCGGGACGGATGAAAAACTGTTTTTT. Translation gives CASSAFGTDEKLFF.

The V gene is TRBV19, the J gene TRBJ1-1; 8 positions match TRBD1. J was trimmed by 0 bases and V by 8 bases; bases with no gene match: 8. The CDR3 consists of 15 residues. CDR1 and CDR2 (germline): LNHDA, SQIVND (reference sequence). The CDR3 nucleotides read TGTGCCAGTCACAGGGGGGCGAGGTTGAACACTGAAGCTTTCTTT. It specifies CASHRGARLNTEAFF.

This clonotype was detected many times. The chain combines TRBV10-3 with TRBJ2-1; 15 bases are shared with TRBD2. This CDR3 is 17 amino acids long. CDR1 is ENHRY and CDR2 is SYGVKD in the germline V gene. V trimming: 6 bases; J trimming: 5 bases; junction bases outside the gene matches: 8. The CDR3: CAISLGLAGGPNNEQFF. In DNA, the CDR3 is TGTGCCATCAGCTTGGGACTAGCGGGGGGTCCAAACAATGAGCAGTTCTTC.

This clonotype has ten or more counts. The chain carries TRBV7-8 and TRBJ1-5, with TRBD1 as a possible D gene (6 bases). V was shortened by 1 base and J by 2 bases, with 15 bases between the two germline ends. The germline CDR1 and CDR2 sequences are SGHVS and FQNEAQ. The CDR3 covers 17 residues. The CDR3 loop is CASSLVSGEAGNQPQHF. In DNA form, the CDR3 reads TGTGCCAGCAGCTTAGTGTCAGGGGAAGCTGGCAATCAGCCCCAGCATTTT. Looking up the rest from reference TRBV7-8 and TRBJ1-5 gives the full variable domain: GAGVSQSPRYKVAKRGQDVALRCDPISGHVSLFWYQQALGQGPEFLTYFQNEAQLDKSGLPSDRFFAERPEGSVSTLKIQRTQQEDSAVYLCASSLVSGEAGNQPQHFGDGTRLSIL.

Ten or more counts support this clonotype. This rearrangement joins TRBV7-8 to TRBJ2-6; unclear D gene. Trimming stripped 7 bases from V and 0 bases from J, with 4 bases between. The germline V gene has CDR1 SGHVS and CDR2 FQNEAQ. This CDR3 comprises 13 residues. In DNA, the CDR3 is TGTGCCAGCACCGACTCTGGGGCCAACGTCCTGACTTTC. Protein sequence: CASTDSGANVLTF.